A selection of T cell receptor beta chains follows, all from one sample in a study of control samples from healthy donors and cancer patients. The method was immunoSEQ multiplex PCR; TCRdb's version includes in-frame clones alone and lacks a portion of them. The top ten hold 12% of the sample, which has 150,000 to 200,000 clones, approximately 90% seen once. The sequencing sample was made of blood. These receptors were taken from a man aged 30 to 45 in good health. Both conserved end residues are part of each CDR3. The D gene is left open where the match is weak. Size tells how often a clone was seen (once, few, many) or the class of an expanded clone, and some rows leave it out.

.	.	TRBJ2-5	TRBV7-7	CASSLDEAQGRDSKYF	TGTGCCAGCAGCTTAGATGAGGCCCAAGGCAGGGATTCGAAGTACTTC
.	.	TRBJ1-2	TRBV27	CASSLQANYGYTF	TGTGCCAGCAGTTTACAGGCTAACTATGGCTACACCTTC
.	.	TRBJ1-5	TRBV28	CASGQRAQHF	TGTGCCAGCGGACAGAGAGCCCAGCATTTT
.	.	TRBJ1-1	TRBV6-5	CASSPTATGTEAFF	TGTGCCAGCAGCCCCACTGCGACCGGGACTGAAGCTTTCTTT
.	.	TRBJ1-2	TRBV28	CASSPNLFGGGYGYTF	TGTGCCAGCAGTCCAAATTTATTCGGGGGCGGCTATGGCTACACCTTC
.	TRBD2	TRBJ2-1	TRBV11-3	CASSWQSGVSSYNEQFF	TGTGCCAGCAGCTGGCAGAGCGGGGTTAGCTCCTACAATGAGCAGTTCTTC
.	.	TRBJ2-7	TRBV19	CASSPARRWARFDEQYF	TGTGCCAGTAGTCCTGCGCGGCGGTGGGCCCGATTTGACGAGCAGTACTTC
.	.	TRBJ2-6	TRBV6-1	CASSEGFQGRDVLTF	TGTGCCAGCAGTGAAGGATTTCAAGGTAGAGACGTCCTGACTTTC
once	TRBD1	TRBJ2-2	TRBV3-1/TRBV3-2	CASSRQTGGKGGELFF	TGTGCCAGCAGCCGCCAGACAGGGGGAAAAGGCGGGGAGCTGTTTTTT
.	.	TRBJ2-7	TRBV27	CASSTQGLPYEQYF	TGTGCCAGCAGTACCCAGGGTCTGCCCTACGAGCAGTACTTC
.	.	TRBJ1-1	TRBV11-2	CASSSQGTALNTEAFF	TGTGCCAGCAGCTCCCAAGGGACGGCGTTGAACACTGAAGCTTTCTTT
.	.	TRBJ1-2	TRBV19	CASSRADYGYTF	TGTGCCAGTAGTAGGGCGGACTATGGCTACACCTTC
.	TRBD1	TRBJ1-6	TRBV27	CASSSRQGVNSPLHF	TGTGCCAGCAGTTCAAGACAGGGAGTGAATTCACCCCTCCACTTT
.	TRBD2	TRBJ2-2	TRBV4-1	CASSQDLLAGGRTGELFF	TGCGCCAGCAGCCAAGATCTGCTAGCGGGGGGGCGGACCGGGGAGCTGTTTTTT
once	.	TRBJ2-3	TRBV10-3	CAISESALGIPSLDTQYF	TGTGCCATCAGTGAGTCGGCGCTCGGGATCCCTAGCCTCGATACGCAGTATTTT
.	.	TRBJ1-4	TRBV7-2	CASSLTGNEKLFF	TGTGCCAGCAGCTTAACGGGGAATGAAAAACTGTTTTTT
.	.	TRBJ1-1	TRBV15	CATSRGGDTEAFF	TGTGCCACCAGCAGAGGCGGGGACACTGAAGCTTTCTTT
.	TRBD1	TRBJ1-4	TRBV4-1	CASSRGQARDEKLFF	TGCGCCAGCAGCCGAGGACAGGCCAGGGACGAAAAACTGTTTTTT
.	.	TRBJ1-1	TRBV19	CASSISLTVEAFF	TGTGCCAGTAGTATATCGCTGACCGTCGAAGCTTTCTTT
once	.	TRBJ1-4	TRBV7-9	CASSRSTGLFNEKLFF	TGTGCCAGCAGCCGTTCTACAGGGCTGTTTAATGAAAAACTGTTTTTT
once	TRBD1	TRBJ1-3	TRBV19	CASSTTGTAGNTIYF	TGTGCCAGTAGTACAACCGGGACAGCTGGAAACACCATATATTTT